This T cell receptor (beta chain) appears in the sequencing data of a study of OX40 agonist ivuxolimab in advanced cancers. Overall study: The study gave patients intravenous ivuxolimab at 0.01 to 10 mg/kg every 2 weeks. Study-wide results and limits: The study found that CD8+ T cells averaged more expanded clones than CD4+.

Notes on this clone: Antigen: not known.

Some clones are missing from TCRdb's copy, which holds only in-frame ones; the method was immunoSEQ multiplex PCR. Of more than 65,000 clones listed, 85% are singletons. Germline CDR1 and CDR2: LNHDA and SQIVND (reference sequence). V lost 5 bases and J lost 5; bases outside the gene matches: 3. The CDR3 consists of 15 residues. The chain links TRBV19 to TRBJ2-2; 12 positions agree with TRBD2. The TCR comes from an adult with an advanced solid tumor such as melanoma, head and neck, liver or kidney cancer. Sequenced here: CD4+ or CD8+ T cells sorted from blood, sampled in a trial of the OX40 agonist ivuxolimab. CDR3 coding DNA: TGTGCCAGTAGTCCTAGCGGGGGGGCTACCGGGGAGCTGTTTTTT. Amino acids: CASSPSGGATGELFF.